This T cell receptor beta chain appears in the sequencing data of a study of blood T cells in healthy people across ages (dated by TCRdb to 2015 to 2017). General notes on the study: In model experiments, roughly one uniquely barcoded TCR beta cDNA molecule per two T cells was captured by template switching. The study analyzed two additional independent replicas of 1 million unique cDNA reads from the same blood draw for two donors, one aged 18 to 30 and one aged 80 or older. Using deep sequencing normalized with unique cDNA molecular identifiers, the study measured how TCR beta repertoire diversity changes with age. To avoid experimental bias, donors of different ages were distributed randomly across sequencing lanes. The donors were split into four age groups: young (average around 15 years), middle-aged (39), aged (roughly 68) and long-lived (approximately 80).

Comments on this clonotype: Its antigen is not yet known. At one boundary the junction diverges from the germline segment, which might be a read error.

Donors were around 37 systemically healthy Caucasian individuals from Russia aged roughly 6 to 95 years. Each donor gave 9 to 10 milliliters of peripheral blood, collected into EDTA-treated Vacutainer tubes. Ficoll-Paque density-gradient centrifugation was used to isolate PBMCs, with at least 7 million per sample. Total RNA was extracted from PBMCs with Trizol reagent, with at least 6 micrograms obtained per sample. For every donor, flow cytometry on a PBMC aliquot measured the percentage of naive CD45RAhigh/CD27high T cells. The library was built by means of 5' RACE. TCRdb lists the instrument as Illumina HiSeq 2500. The second PCR ran for roughly 7 to 12 cycles and used a J-beta primer mix along with a sample-barcoded 5' primer. A template-switch 5' adaptor carrying 12 random nucleotides introduced a unique molecular identifier onto each TCR beta cDNA molecule. Each sample yielded at least 3 million CDR3-containing paired-end reads. All of the RNA was converted into first-strand cDNA using the Mint cDNA synthesis kit, with a TRBC-specific oligonucleotide serving as the primer. Following uracil-DNA glycosylase treatment, all cDNA underwent a first 18-cycle PCR with the universal primers M1SS and BC2_uni_R. The authors' analysis ran thus. Normalization of each sample was performed by random selection of 1 million high-quality reads, each carrying a distinct molecular identifier. Instead of being binned into consensus sequences, reads that shared molecular identifiers were thrown out. MiTCR, run with a Q25 quality threshold and the strictest error-elimination algorithm, handled CDR3 identification, clonotype clustering and error correction. A nonparametric unseen species model with Euler transformation was used to estimate a lower bound on total TCR beta diversity. TCRdb ran its own pipeline on the public reads, namely fastp trimming at Q25 and MiXCR clone calling, and kept in-frame beta chains. Entries that share a CDR3 protein sequence are merged under the most common genes and DNA. The V and J calls here are based on TCRdb, not the publication. This sample has roughly 1,500,000 distinct CDR3 sequences in its table, and about 35% of those were observed once. The ten largest clones add up to around 11% of the sample.

General conclusions and limits of the study: As age increased, observed TCR beta diversity per million T cells dropped in a roughly linear way, and a significant reduction was already evident by age 40. There was a strong correlation between observed TCR beta diversity and the percentage of naive T cells measured by flow cytometry. Because profiling used bulk unsorted PBMCs, naive and antigen-experienced compartments could not be compared conclusively. Estimates of total diversity from one million sequenced T cells were regarded as lower bounds and underestimates. Because donor CMV infection status was unknown, age-related changes in expanded clonotypes were potentially confounded. Compared with the aged group, the long-lived group had more naive CD4+ T cells, fewer expanded clones and increased TCR diversity, a pattern suggesting age selection.

The CDR3 holds 13 amino acids from the cysteine to the phenylalanine. The kept DNA is CDR3 alone, 39 bases in frame from the first base. As encoded in the germline V gene (reference sequence), CDR1 is DFQATT while CDR2 is SNEGSKA. Material for sequencing was blood. The clonotype was recovered from a woman in her thirties in good health. Recombination linked TRBV20-1 to TRBJ2-7; the D gene lacks a confident call. Here the CDR3 is given as CSAASDSSHEQYF. The sequenced DNA: TGCAGTGCTGCCTCAGATAGCTCCCACGAGCAGTACTTC.